This TCR beta chain emerged from a study of T cell responses to AZD1222 COVID-19 vaccine. Study-level findings and limits: Regions left unmutated in variants are reportedly the target of nearly half of spike-specific TCRs. Sampling that yielded the repertoires occurred only after the peak T cell response.

TCRdb keeps only in-frame clones here, not all; method: immunoSEQ multiplex PCR. This table holds 95,000 to 120,000 clones, roughly 86% found once. Details on this clone: As yet, its antigen is unknown.

The ends were cut back, 0 bases at V and 3 bases at J, with 15 bases in the middle. This CDR3 is built from 17 residues. Germline V gene data show CDR1 as MNHEY and CDR2 as SVGEGT. The rearrangement links TRBV6-2 or TRBV6-3 to TRBJ1-3; possibly TRBD1 for D (5 bases). Sequenced material: peripheral blood, taken on day 0 of AZD1222 vaccination. The clonotype originates from an adult in good health. DNA of the CDR3: TGTGCCAGCAGTTACTCGAGGTCGGACACGCGTGGAAACACCATATATTTT. It specifies CASSYSRSDTRGNTIYF.